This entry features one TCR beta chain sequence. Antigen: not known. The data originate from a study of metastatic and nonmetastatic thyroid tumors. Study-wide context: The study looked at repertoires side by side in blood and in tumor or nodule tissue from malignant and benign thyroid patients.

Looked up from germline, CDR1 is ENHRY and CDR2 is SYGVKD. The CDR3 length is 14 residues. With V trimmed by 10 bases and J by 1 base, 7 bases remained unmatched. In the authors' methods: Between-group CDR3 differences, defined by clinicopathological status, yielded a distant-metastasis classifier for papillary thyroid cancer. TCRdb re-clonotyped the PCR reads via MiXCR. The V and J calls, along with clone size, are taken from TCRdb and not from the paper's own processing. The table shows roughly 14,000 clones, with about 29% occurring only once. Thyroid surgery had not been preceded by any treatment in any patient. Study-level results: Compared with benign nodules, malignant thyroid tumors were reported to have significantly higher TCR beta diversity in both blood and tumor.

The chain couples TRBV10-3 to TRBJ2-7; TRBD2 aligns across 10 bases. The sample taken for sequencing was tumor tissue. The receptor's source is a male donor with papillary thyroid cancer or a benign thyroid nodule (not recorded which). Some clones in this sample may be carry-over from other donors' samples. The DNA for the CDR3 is TGTGCCACCGGGACTAGCGTCACATCCTACGAGCAGTACTTC. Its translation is CATGTSVTSYEQYF.